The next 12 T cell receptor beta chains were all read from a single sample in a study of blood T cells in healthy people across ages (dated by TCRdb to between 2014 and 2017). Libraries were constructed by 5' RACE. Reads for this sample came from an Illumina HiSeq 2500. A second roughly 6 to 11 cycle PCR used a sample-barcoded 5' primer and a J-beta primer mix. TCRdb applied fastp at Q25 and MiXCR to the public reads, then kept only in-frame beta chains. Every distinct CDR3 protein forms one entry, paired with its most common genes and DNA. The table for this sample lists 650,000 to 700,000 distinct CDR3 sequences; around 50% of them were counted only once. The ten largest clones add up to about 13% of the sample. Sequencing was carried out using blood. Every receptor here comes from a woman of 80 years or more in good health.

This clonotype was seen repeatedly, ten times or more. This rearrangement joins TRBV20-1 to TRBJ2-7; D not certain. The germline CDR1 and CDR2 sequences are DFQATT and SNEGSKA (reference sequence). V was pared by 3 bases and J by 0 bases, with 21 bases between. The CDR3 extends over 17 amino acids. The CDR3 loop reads CSASGTAWTASSYEQYF. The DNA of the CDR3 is TGCAGTGCTAGTGGAACAGCGTGGACGGCGAGCTCCTACGAGCAGTACTTC.

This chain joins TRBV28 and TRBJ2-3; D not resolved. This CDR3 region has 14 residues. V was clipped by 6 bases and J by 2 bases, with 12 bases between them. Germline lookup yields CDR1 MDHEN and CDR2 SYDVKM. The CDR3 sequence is CASSPREYTDTQYF. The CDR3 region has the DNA TGTGCCAGCAGCCCTCGAGAGTACACAGATACGCAGTATTTT.

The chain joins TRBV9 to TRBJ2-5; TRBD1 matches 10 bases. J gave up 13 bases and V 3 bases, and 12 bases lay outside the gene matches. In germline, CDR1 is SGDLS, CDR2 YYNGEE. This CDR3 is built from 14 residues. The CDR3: CASSAGQGDYERYF. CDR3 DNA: TGTGCCAGCAGCGCCGGACAGGGGGACTACGAGCGGTACTTC. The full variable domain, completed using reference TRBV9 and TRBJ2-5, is DSGVTQTPKHLITATGQRVTLRCSPRSGDLSVYWYQQSLDQGLQFLIQYYNGEERAKGNILERFSAQQFPDLHSELNLSSLELGDSALYFCASSAGQGDYERYFGPGTRLLVL.

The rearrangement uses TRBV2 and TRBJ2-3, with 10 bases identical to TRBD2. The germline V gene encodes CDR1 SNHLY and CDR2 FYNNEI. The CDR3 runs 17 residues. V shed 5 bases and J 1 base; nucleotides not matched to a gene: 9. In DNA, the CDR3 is TGTGCCAGCAGTCGGACTAGCGGCGGATTTCGCACAGATACGCAGTATTTT. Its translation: CASSRTSGGFRTDTQYF. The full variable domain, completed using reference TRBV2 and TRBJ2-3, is EPEVTQTPSHQVTQMGQEVILRCVPISNHLYFYWYRQILGQKVEFLVSFYNNEISEKSEIFDDQFSVERPDGSNFTLKIRSTKLEDSAMYFCASSRTSGGFRTDTQYFGPGTRLTVL.

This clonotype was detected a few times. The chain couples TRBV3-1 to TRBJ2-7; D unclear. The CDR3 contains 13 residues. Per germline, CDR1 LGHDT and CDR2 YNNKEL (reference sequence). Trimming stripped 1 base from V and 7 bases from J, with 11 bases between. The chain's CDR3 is CASSQGNYNEQYF. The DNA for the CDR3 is TGTGCCAGCAGCCAAGGGAACTACAATGAGCAGTACTTC.

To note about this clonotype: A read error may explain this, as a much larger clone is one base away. CDR3 amino acids: CASSKFLWGQGLNEELFF. CDR3 in DNA: TGTGCCAGCAGCAAATTCCTTTGGGGACAGGGGTTGAATGAAGAACTGTTTTTT. The rearrangement links TRBV21-1 to TRBJ1-4; the listed D gene, TRBD1, was not tested against the DNA. TRBV21-1 has pseudogene status. CDR3 size: 18 residues.

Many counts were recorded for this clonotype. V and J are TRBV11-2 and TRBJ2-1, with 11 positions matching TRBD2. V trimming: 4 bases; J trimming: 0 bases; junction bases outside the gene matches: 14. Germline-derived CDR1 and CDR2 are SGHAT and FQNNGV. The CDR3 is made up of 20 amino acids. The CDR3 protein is CASSSQGWGLAVSSYNEQFF. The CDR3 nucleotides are TGTGCCAGCAGCTCGCAGGGGTGGGGACTAGCGGTCAGCTCCTACAATGAGCAGTTCTTC.

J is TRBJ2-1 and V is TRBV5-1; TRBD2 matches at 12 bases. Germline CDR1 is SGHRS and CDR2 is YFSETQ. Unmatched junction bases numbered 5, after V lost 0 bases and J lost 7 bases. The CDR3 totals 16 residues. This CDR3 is CASSLVLAGGPNEQFF. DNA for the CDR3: TGCGCCAGCAGCTTGGTCCTAGCGGGGGGGCCTAATGAGCAGTTCTTC.

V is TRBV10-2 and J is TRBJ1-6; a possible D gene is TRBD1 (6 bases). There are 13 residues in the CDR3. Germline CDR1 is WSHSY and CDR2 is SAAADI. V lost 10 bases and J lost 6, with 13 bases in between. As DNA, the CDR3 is TGCGCCACAGGGGCGACAATTAATTCACCCCTCCACTTT. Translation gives CATGATINSPLHF.

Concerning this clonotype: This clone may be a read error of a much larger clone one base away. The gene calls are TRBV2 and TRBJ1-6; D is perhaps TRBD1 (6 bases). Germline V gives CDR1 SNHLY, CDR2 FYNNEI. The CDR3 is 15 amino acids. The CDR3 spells CPSSEEAGANSPLHF. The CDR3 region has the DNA TGTCCCAGCAGTGAGGAGGCAGGGGCAAATTCACCCCTCCACTTT. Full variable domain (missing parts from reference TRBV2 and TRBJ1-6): EPEVTQTPSHQVTQMGQEVILRCVPISNHLYFYWYRQILGQKVEFLVSFYNNEISEKSEIFDDQFSVERPDGSNFTLKIRSTKLEDSAMYFCPSSEEAGANSPLHFGNGTRLTVT.

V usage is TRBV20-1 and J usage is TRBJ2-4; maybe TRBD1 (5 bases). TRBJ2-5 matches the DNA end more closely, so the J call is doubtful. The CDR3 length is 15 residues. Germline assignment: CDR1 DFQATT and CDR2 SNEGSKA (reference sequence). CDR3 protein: CSAPVPVGAQETQYF. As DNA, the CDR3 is TGCAGTGCTCCGGTTCCAGTAGGGGCCCAAGAGACCCAGTACTTC.

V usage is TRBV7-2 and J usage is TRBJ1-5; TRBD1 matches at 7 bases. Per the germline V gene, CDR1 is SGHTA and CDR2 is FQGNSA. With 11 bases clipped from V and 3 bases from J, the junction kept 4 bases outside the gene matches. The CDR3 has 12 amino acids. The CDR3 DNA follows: TGTGCCGGGGGGACAGTCAATCAGCCCCAGCATTTT. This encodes CAGGTVNQPQHF. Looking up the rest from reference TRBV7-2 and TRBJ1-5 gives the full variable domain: GAGVSQSPSNKVTEKGKDVELRCDPISGHTALYWYRQSLGQGLEFLIYFQGNSAPDKSGLPSDRFSAERTGGSVSTLTIQRTQQEDSAVYLCAGGTVNQPQHFGDGTRLSIL.